The 23 T cell receptor beta chains below were found in one sample sequenced in a study of T cell responses to AZD1222 COVID-19 vaccine. TCRdb keeps only in-frame clones here, not all; method: immunoSEQ multiplex PCR. The sample lists about 110,000 clones; roughly nine tenths were seen once. The source material was peripheral blood, sampled on day 0 of AZD1222 vaccination. Source of these receptors: an adult in good health.

J is TRBJ2-3 and V is TRBV4-1, with 8 positions matching TRBD2. Per the germline V gene, CDR1 is MGHRA and CDR2 is YSYEKL. The V and J ends lost 0 bases and 6 bases, in that order; junction bases with no gene match: 11. CDR3 length: 17 residues. Here the CDR3 reads CASSQEQAGGAVDTQYF. The CDR3 DNA sequence: TGCGCCAGCAGCCAAGAGCAGGCCGGGGGGGCCGTGGATACGCAGTATTTT.

This chain uses TRBV19 with TRBJ2-3; 7 nucleotides align to TRBD2. Trimming cost V 5 bases and J 0 bases; bases outside gene matches: 5. Germline V gives CDR1 LNHDA, CDR2 SQIVND (reference sequence). The CDR3 length is 15 residues. As DNA, the CDR3 is TGTGCCAGTAGTTTCCCGCGGGAGAGCACAGATACGCAGTATTTT. This codes for CASSFPRESTDTQYF.

The chain combines TRBV19 with TRBJ1-5; D remains unclear. Trimming removed 3 bases from V and 9 bases from J, with 12 bases in between. The CDR3 totals 13 residues. Germline V gene sequence: CDR1 LNHDA, CDR2 SQIVND (reference sequence). The CDR3 sequence: CASSITSTGPQHF. The CDR3 bases are TGTGCCAGTAGTATTACGTCAACCGGGCCCCAGCATTTT. The variable domain in full, completed from reference TRBV19 and TRBJ1-5, reads DGGITQSPKYLFRKEGQNVTLSCEQNLNHDAMYWYRQDPGQGLRLIYYSQIVNDFQKGDIAEGYSVSREKKESFPLTVTSAQKNPTAFYLCASSITSTGPQHFGDGTRLSIL.

The CDR3 loop reads CAISESIFPGSNQPQHF. In nucleotides, the CDR3 is TGTGCCATCAGTGAGTCGATTTTTCCCGGGAGCAATCAGCCCCAGCATTTT. V gene TRBV10-3 combines with J gene TRBJ1-5; D gene unclear. The CDR3 runs 17 residues. The V gene's germline CDR1 is ENHRY and CDR2 SYGVKD. The germline V and J ends were trimmed by 0 bases and 1 base, with 13 bases remaining between them.

The V call is TRBV28, the J call TRBJ1-2; D is possibly TRBD1 (6 bases). CDR3 length: 16 residues. Trimming stripped 9 bases from V and 4 bases from J, with 24 bases between. Germline V lookup: CDR1 MDHEN, CDR2 SYDVKM. DNA of the CDR3: TGTGCCAGTTCATCCTTAGTAACAGGGAGGGGCTATGGCTACACCTTC. The encoded protein is CASSSLVTGRGYGYTF.

The chain carries TRBV28 and TRBJ2-5; D call uncertain. Per germline, CDR1 MDHEN and CDR2 SYDVKM. V lost 2 bases to trimming and J lost 2 bases, with 6 bases between them. This CDR3 is built from 13 residues. The CDR3 is CASSLPQQETQYF. The CDR3 region has the DNA TGTGCCAGCAGTTTACCACAGCAAGAGACCCAGTACTTC.

This sequence joins TRBV5-1 and TRBJ1-2, with D tentatively TRBD1 (5 bases). The CDR3 has 17 residues. The V gene lost 2 bases and the J gene lost 3 bases, with 20 bases spanning the gap. Germline CDR1 is SGHRS and CDR2 is YFSETQ. The CDR3 region has the DNA TGCGCCAGCAGCTTACGGGGGATTATCGGTGGAGACTATGGCTACACCTTC. Protein product: CASSLRGIIGGDYGYTF.

The genes are TRBV6-5 and TRBJ1-5, with no clear D. This CDR3 comprises 14 residues. V shed 7 bases and J shed 1 base, with 11 bases lying between them. Looked up from germline, CDR1 is MNHEY and CDR2 is SVGAGI. CDR3 coding DNA: TGTGCCAGCACACTAATCGACAGCAATCAGCCCCAGCATTTT. Translated: CASTLIDSNQPQHF.

This sequence joins TRBV6-2 or TRBV6-3 and TRBJ1-5; D is perhaps TRBD1 (6 bases). With 2 bases removed from V and 3 bases from J, the gap between germline ends came to 20 bases. The CDR3 extends over 18 amino acids. Per the germline V gene, CDR1 is MNHEY and CDR2 is SVGEGT. The CDR3 coding sequence is TGTGCCAGCAGTTACCCGTCCGGGGGGGGCGAGGTCAATCAGCCCCAGCATTTT. Translation: CASSYPSGGGEVNQPQHF.

This clone was counted a few times. The rearrangement links TRBV28 to TRBJ1-6, with 7 nucleotides matching TRBD1. V was pared by 5 bases and J by 8 bases, with 6 bases of the junction left unmatched. The CDR3 consists of 14 residues. CDR1 and CDR2 (germline): MDHEN, SYDVKM. The CDR3 sequence: CASSPYRGHSPLHF. The CDR3 coding sequence is TGTGCCAGCAGTCCATACAGGGGTCATTCACCCCTCCACTTT. The whole variable domain, filled in from reference TRBV28 and TRBJ1-6, reads DVKVTQSSRYLVKRTGEKVFLECVQDMDHENMFWYRQDPGLGLRLIYFSYDVKMKEKGDIPEGYSVSREKKERFSLILESASTNQTSMYLCASSPYRGHSPLHFGNGTRLTVT.

A note on this clone: Other DNA sequences within the sample encode an identical CDR3. The V and J genes are TRBV12-3 or TRBV12-4 and TRBJ1-1; D gene unclear. The CDR3 totals 13 residues. V was trimmed by 1 base and J by 1 base, leaving 4 bases between them. CDR3 sequence reads: CASSLGPNTEAFF. DNA of the CDR3: TGTGCCAGCAGTTTAGGTCCGAACACTGAAGCTTTCTTT.

This clone was observed a few times. The gene calls are TRBV19 and TRBJ1-3; 8 positions agree with TRBD1. The trim removed 10 bases at V and 4 bases at J, leaving 12 bases unmatched. This CDR3 is 15 amino acids long. Germline V gene sequence: CDR1 LNHDA, CDR2 SQIVND (reference sequence). CDR3 sequence (DNA): TGTGCCACCACGGCAGGGGGCTTTTCGGGAAACACCATATATTTT. Residues: CATTAGGFSGNTIYF.

This chain uses TRBV2 with TRBJ1-6, with 7 bases aligning to TRBD1. Germline assignment: CDR1 SNHLY and CDR2 FYNNEI. Trimming removed 1 base from V and 9 bases from J; junction bases left unmatched: 6. This CDR3 comprises 15 residues. The CDR3 loop reads CASSEVGAGGSPLHF. CDR3 nucleotides: TGTGCCAGCAGTGAAGTCGGGGCAGGGGGTTCACCCCTCCACTTT. Supplemented by reference TRBV2 and TRBJ1-6, the full variable domain reads EPEVTQTPSHQVTQMGQEVILRCVPISNHLYFYWYRQILGQKVEFLVSFYNNEISEKSEIFDDQFSVERPDGSNFTLKIRSTKLEDSAMYFCASSEVGAGGSPLHFGNGTRLTVT.

The gene calls are TRBV28 and TRBJ2-2; 11 bases are shared with TRBD2. V was clipped by 4 bases and J by 2 bases; unmatched bases: 6. The CDR3 has 17 amino acids. Germline values: CDR1 MDHEN, CDR2 SYDVKM. The CDR3 DNA is TGTGCCAGCAGTTACTCACTAGCGGGAGACAACACCGGGGAGCTGTTTTTT. It is translated as CASSYSLAGDNTGELFF. The variable domain in full, with the rest retrieved from reference TRBV28 and TRBJ2-2, is DVKVTQSSRYLVKRTGEKVFLECVQDMDHENMFWYRQDPGLGLRLIYFSYDVKMKEKGDIPEGYSVSREKKERFSLILESASTNQTSMYLCASSYSLAGDNTGELFFGEGSRLTVL.

For the CDR3, the DNA is TGTGCCAGCAGCGACCGGGACAGGGGAAGAGGGCAGTTCTTC. Its translation: CASSDRDRGRGQFF. This chain connects TRBV21-1 to TRBJ2-1; the table calls TRBD1, which could not be checked here. TRBV21-1 is annotated as a pseudogene. The CDR3 contains 14 residues.

V is TRBV7-8 and J is TRBJ1-5; D possibly corresponds to TRBD1 (6 bases). The germline V gene has CDR1 SGHVS and CDR2 FQNEAQ. This CDR3 is 15 amino acids long. V lost 2 bases and J lost 9, with 17 bases in between. CDR3 bases: TGTGCCAGCAGCTTATTACAGGGTCCTAGTTGGCCCCAGCATTTT. Translated, it gives CASSLLQGPSWPQHF.

J is TRBJ2-1 and V is TRBV24-1; a possible D gene is TRBD1 (6 bases). Deletions cut 9 bases from V and 3 bases from J, with 8 bases between. Germline V gene data show CDR1 as KGHDR and CDR2 as SFDVKD. The CDR3 has 12 residues. CDR3 DNA sequence: TGTGCCACCCAGGACAGCTACAATGAGCAGTTCTTC. It encodes CATQDSYNEQFF.

DNA of the CDR3: TGTGCCAGCAGCTTAGGGGCTCACGGCTACAATGAGCAGTTCTTC. It codes for CASSLGAHGYNEQFF. The chain uses TRBV7-9 and TRBJ2-1; D is unresolved. From germline, CDR1 is SEHNR and CDR2 FQNEAQ (reference sequence). V was trimmed by 1 base and J by 3 bases, leaving 10 bases between them. The CDR3 extends over 15 amino acids.

V usage is TRBV25-1 and J usage is TRBJ1-3; D possibly corresponds to TRBD1 (6 bases). The ends were cut back, 1 base at V and 1 base at J, with 8 bases in the middle. From germline, CDR1 is MGHDK and CDR2 SYGVNS. The CDR3 has 15 amino acids. The CDR3 here is CASSESTGSGNTIYF. The CDR3, as DNA: TGTGCCAGCAGTGAATCAACAGGGTCTGGAAACACCATATATTTT. The full variable domain, in which reference TRBV25-1 and TRBJ1-3 provide the parts outside the CDR3, is EADIYQTPRYLVIGTGKKITLECSQTMGHDKMYWYQQDPGMELHLIHYSYGVNSTEKGDLSSESTVSRIRTEHFPLTLESARPSHTSQYLCASSESTGSGNTIYFGEGSWLTVV.

V and J are TRBV7-9 and TRBJ2-3; D is possibly TRBD1 (5 bases). The CDR3 spans 15 residues. The ends were cut back, 1 base at V and 0 bases at J, with 8 bases in the middle. Germline-derived CDR1 and CDR2 are SEHNR and FQNEAQ (reference sequence). This CDR3 is CASSLVGVSTDTQYF. Here the CDR3 DNA reads TGTGCCAGCAGCTTAGTAGGGGTTAGCACAGATACGCAGTATTTT.

The J gene is TRBJ2-3, the V gene TRBV19; D may match TRBD1 or TRBD2 (6 bases each). The V end was cut by 2 bases, the J end by 2 bases, with 17 bases between. Germline CDR1 is LNHDA and CDR2 is SQIVND (reference sequence). The CDR3 totals 17 residues. The DNA of the CDR3 is TGTGCCAGTAGTATAAATTCGGGGGCCGGATTCACAGATACGCAGTATTTT. Translated, it gives CASSINSGAGFTDTQYF.

This clone was counted once. V gene TRBV27 combines with J gene TRBJ2-7; the D gene is possibly TRBD1 (6 bases). Germline V gives CDR1 MNHEY, CDR2 SMNVEV (reference sequence). Trimming stripped 7 bases from V and 5 bases from J, with 15 bases between. The CDR3 extends over 13 amino acids. The CDR3 region has the DNA TGTGCCAGCAATCCACAGGGTGTGAACGAGCAGTACTTC. Residues: CASNPQGVNEQYF.

This chain links TRBV21-1 with TRBJ2-1; the table's TRBD2 call for D was not verified on the DNA. TRBV21-1 is recorded as a pseudogene. There are 15 residues in the CDR3. In nucleotides, the CDR3 is TGTGCCAGCAGCAAAGGGGAGGGTTCTTACAATGAGCAGTTCTTC. Its translation: CASSKGEGSYNEQFF.